The sequence of this T cell receptor (beta chain) was determined in a study of shared clonotypes between healthy human individuals. Overall study results and limits: Sampling involved blood alone; tissue repertoires likely differ.

The sequenced material, unsorted PBMC DNA, was run on ten immunoSEQ deep assay plates. The table came from immunoSEQ multiplex PCR; TCRdb's copy has only in-frame clones and leaves some out. The sample has 450,000 to 500,000 clones; 79% are singletons. Those who donated, Caucasian adults without exception, all lived in Nashville, Tennessee. Extraction of genomic DNA in unsorted samples used approximately 96 million PBMCs. On this clone itself: Its cognate antigen is unknown.

This CDR3 spans 14 amino acids. Germline V gene sequence: CDR1 SNHLY, CDR2 FYNNEI. V lost 3 bases to trimming and J lost 5 bases, with 10 bases between them. The gene calls are TRBV2 and TRBJ2-2, with D maybe TRBD2 (5 bases). The sequence was collected from a woman aged 40 to 50 in good health. Some clones in this sample may be carry-over from other donors' samples. Source material: PBMCs. The CDR3: CASSEDEGTGELFF. In DNA form, the CDR3 reads TGTGCCAGCAGTGAGGATGAGGGTACCGGGGAGCTGTTTTTT.